This T cell receptor beta chain was sequenced during a study of blood T cell repertoires in COVID-19. Overall study context: T cells, B-cell-depleted T cells, or PBMCs provided the cDNA or gDNA that served as material.

Clones were read by immunoSEQ multiplex PCR, and TCRdb kept only the in-frame ones, dropping some. Among 300,000 to 350,000 clones, approximately 83% were seen once, and the ten largest hold 2.2%. Per the germline V gene, CDR1 is SGDLS and CDR2 is YYNGEE. The CDR3 spans 14 residues. The V end lost 0 bases, the J end lost 3 bases, and 9 bases lay between the germline ends. The source is a man aged 25-40 years who had recovered from COVID-19. The specimen sequenced was PBMCs or T cells enriched from blood (not recorded which). This chain uses TRBV9 with TRBJ1-2; no firm D call. Here the CDR3 DNA reads TGTGCCAGCAGCGTAGACGCGGCAGACTATGGCTACACCTTC. It specifies CASSVDAADYGYTF.